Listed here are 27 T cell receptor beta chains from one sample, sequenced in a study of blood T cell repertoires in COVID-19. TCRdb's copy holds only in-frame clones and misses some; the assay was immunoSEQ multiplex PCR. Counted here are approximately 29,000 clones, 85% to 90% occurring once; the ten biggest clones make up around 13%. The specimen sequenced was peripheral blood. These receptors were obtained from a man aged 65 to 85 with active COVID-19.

The CDR3 loop is CASSWGWRGDQYF. The CDR3 DNA reads as TGTGCCAGCAGTTGGGGGTGGAGGGGTGATCAGTACTTC. V usage is TRBV28 and J usage is TRBJ2-7; D is possibly TRBD2 (6 bases). This CDR3 comprises 13 residues. V lost 4 bases to trimming and J lost 10 bases, with 17 bases between them. Germline V CDR1 and CDR2: MDHEN, SYDVKM.

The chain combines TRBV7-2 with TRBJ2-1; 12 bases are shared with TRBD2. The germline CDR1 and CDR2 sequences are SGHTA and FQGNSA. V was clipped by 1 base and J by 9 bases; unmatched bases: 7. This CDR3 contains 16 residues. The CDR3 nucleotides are TGTGCCAGCAGCTTAGAAGGTACTAGCGGGAGGTTTGAGCAGTTCTTC. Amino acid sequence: CASSLEGTSGRFEQFF.

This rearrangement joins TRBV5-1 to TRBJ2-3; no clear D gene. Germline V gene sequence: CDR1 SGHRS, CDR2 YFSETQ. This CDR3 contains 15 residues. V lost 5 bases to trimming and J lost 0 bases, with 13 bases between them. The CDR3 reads CASRIQSSSTDTQYF. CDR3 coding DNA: TGCGCCAGCAGAATACAGAGCTCTAGCACAGATACGCAGTATTTT.

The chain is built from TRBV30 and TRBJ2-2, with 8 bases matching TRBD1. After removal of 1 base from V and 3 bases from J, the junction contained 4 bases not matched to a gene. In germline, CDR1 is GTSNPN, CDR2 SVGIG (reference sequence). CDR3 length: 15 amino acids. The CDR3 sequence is CAWSAGTGDTGELFF. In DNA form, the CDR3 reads TGTGCCTGGAGTGCCGGGACAGGAGACACCGGGGAGCTGTTTTTT. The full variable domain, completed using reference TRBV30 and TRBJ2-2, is SQTIHQWPATLVQPVGSPLSLECTVEGTSNPNLYWYRQAAGRGLQLLFYSVGIGQISSEVPQNLSASRPQDRQFILSSKKLLLSDSGFYLCAWSAGTGDTGELFFGEGSRLTVL.

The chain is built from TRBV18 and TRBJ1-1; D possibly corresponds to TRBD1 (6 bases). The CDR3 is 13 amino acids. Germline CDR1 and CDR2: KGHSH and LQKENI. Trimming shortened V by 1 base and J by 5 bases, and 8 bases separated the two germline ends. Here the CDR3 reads CASSPRGQTEAFF. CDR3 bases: TGTGCCAGCTCACCACGGGGGCAAACTGAAGCTTTCTTT. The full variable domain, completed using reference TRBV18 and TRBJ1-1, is NAGVMQNPRHLVRRRGQEARLRCSPMKGHSHVYWYRQLPEEGLKFMVYLQKENIIDESGMPKERFSAEFPKEGPSILRIQQVVRGDSAAYFCASSPRGQTEAFFGQGTRLTVV.

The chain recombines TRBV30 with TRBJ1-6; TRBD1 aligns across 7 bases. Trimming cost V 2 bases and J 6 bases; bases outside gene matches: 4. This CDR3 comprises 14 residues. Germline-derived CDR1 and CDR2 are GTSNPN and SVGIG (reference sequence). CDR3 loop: CAWSPTGFNSPLHF. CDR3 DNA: TGTGCCTGGAGTCCGACAGGGTTTAATTCACCCCTCCACTTT.

The DNA for the CDR3 is TGCGCCAGCAATTCGGGAGCCCGGCTTGACAGGGCAGAGTACGAGCAGTACTTC. This translates into CASNSGARLDRAEYEQYF. The V call is TRBV5-1, the J call TRBJ2-7, with D possibly matching TRBD1 (7 bases). V lost 6 bases, J lost 4 bases, and 29 bases lay in between. This CDR3 region has 18 residues. Germline V gene data show CDR1 as SGHRS and CDR2 as YFSETQ. The full variable domain, with the rest looked up from reference TRBV5-1 and TRBJ2-7, is KAGVTQTPRYLIKTRGQQVTLSCSPISGHRSVSWYQQTPGQGLQFLFEYFSETQRNKGNFPGRFSGRQFSNSRSEMNVSTLELGDSALYLCASNSGARLDRAEYEQYFGPGTRLTVT.

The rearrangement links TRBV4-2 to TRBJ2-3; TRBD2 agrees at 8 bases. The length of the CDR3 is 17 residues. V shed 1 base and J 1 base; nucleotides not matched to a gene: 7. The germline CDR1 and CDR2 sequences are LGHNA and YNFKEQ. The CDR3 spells CASSQVRAGGGTDTQYF. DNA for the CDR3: TGTGCCAGCAGCCAAGTACGGGCGGGAGGCGGCACAGATACGCAGTATTTT.

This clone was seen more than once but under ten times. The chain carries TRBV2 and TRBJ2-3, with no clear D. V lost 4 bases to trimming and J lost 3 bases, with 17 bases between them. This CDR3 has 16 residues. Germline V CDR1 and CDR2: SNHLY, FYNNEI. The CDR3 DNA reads TGTGCCAGCAGTGCCCTAGTAAAGCTTTCTACAGATACGCAGTATTTT. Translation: CASSALVKLSTDTQYF.

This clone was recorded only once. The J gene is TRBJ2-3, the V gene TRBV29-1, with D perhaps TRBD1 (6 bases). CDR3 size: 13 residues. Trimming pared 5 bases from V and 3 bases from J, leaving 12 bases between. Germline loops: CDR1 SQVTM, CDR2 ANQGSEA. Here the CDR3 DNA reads TGCAGCGTTCGGGCAGGGACAACAGATACGCAGTATTTT. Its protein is CSVRAGTTDTQYF.

The CDR3 region is CASSFTGQGREAFF. The CDR3 DNA reads TGTGCCAGCAGTTTCACCGGACAGGGGCGGGAAGCTTTCTTT. The chain is built from TRBV28 and TRBJ1-1; TRBD1 aligns across 9 bases. Germline V lookup: CDR1 MDHEN, CDR2 SYDVKM. With V trimmed by 3 bases and J by 8 bases, 7 bases remained unmatched. This CDR3 contains 14 residues.

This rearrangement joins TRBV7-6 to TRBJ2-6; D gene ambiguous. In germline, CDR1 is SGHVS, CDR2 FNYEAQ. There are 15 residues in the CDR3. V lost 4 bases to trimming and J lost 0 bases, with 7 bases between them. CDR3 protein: CASSSIPSGANVLTF. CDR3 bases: TGTGCCAGCAGCTCAATCCCCTCTGGGGCCAACGTCCTGACTTTC.

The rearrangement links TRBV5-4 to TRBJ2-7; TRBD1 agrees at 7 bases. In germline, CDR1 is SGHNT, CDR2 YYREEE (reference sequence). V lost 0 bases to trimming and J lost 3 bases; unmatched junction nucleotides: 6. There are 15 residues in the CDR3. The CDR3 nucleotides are TGTGCCAGCAGCTTGGTGGGGGACAGAGACTACGAGCAGTACTTC. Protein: CASSLVGDRDYEQYF. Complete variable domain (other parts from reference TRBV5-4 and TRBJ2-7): ETGVTQSPTHLIKTRGQQVTLRCSSQSGHNTVSWYQQALGQGPQFIFQYYREEENGRGNFPPRFSGLQFPNYSSELNVNALELDDSALYLCASSLVGDRDYEQYFGPGTRLTVT.

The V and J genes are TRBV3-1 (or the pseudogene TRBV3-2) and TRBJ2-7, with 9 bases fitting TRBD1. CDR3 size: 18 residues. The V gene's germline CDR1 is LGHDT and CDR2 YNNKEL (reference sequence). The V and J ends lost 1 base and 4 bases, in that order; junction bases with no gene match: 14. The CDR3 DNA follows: TGTGCCAGCAGCCAAGTCTCATTGACGGGAGGACAGGGGTACGAGCAGTACTTC. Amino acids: CASSQVSLTGGQGYEQYF.

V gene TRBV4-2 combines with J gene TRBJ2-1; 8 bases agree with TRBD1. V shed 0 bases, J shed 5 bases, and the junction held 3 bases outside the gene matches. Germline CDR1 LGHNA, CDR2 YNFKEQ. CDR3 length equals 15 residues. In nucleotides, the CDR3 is TGTGCCAGCAGCCAAGAACCGGGACAGGACAATGAGCAGTTCTTC. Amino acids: CASSQEPGQDNEQFF.

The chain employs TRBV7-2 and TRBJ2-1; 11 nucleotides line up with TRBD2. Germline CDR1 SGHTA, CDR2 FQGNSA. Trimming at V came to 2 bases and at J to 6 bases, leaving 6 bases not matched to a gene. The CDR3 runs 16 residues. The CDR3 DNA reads TGTGCCAGCAGCTTAACTCTAGCGGGAGGCGCCAATGAGCAGTTCTTC. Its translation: CASSLTLAGGANEQFF.

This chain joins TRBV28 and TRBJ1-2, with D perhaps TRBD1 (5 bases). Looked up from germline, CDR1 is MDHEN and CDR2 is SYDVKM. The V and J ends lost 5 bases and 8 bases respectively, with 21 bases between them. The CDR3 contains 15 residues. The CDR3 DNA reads TGTGCCAGCAGTCCCCAGGGAATTGGGGTATGGGGCTACACCTTC. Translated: CASSPQGIGVWGYTF.

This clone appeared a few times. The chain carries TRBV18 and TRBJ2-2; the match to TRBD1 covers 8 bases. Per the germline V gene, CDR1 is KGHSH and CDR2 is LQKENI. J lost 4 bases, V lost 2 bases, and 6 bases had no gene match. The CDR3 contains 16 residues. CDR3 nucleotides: TGTGCCAGCTCACCAACGGGACAGGCGGGCACCGGGGAGCTGTTTTTT. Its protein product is CASSPTGQAGTGELFF. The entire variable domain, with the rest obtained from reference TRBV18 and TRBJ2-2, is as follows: NAGVMQNPRHLVRRRGQEARLRCSPMKGHSHVYWYRQLPEEGLKFMVYLQKENIIDESGMPKERFSAEFPKEGPSILRIQQVVRGDSAAYFCASSPTGQAGTGELFFGEGSRLTVL.

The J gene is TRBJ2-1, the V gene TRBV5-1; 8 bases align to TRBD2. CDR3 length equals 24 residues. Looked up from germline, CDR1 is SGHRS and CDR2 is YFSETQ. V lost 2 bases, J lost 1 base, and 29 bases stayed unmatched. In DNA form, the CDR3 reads TGCGCCAGCAGCTTAGATGTGGACGCCGGTCGAAATAGCGGGAAATTCGGGTCCTACAATGAGCAGTTCTTC. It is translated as CASSLDVDAGRNSGKFGSYNEQFF. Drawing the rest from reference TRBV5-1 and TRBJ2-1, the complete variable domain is KAGVTQTPRYLIKTRGQQVTLSCSPISGHRSVSWYQQTPGQGLQFLFEYFSETQRNKGNFPGRFSGRQFSNSRSEMNVSTLELGDSALYLCASSLDVDAGRNSGKFGSYNEQFFGPGTRLTVL.

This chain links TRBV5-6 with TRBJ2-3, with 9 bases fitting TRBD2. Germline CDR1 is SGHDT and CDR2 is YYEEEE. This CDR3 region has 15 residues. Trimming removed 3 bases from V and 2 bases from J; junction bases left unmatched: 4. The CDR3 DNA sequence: TGTGCCAGCAGCTCCCTAGCGGGGCTCACAGATACGCAGTATTTT. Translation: CASSSLAGLTDTQYF.

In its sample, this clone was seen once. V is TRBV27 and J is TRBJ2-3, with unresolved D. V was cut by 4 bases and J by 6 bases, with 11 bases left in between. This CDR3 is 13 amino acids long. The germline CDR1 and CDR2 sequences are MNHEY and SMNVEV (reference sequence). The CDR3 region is CASSSRPVDTQYF. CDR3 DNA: TGTGCCAGCAGTTCCCGTCCCGTTGATACGCAGTATTTT.

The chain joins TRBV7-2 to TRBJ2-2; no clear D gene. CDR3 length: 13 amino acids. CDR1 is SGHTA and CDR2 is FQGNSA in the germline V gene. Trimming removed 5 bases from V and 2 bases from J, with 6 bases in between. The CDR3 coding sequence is TGTGCCAGCAGCGGGCGAAACACCGGGGAGCTGTTTTTT. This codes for CASSGRNTGELFF.

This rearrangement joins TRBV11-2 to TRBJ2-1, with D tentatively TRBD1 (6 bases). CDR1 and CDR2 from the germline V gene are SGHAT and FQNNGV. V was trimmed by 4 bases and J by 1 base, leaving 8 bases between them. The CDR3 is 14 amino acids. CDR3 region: CASSSQGSYNEQFF. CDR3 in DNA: TGTGCCAGCAGCTCGCAGGGGTCCTACAATGAGCAGTTCTTC.

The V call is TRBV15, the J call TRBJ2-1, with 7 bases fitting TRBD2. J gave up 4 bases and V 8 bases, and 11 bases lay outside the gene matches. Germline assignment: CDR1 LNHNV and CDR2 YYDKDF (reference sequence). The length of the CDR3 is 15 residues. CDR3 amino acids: CATSPGGSVYNEQFF. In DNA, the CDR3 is TGTGCCACCTCCCCGGGCGGGAGTGTGTACAATGAGCAGTTCTTC. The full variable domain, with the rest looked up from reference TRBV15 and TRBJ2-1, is DAMVIQNPRYQVTQFGKPVTLSCSQTLNHNVMYWYQQKSSQAPKLLFHYYDKDFNNEADTPDNFQSRRPNTSFCFLDIRSPGLGDTAMYLCATSPGGSVYNEQFFGPGTRLTVL.

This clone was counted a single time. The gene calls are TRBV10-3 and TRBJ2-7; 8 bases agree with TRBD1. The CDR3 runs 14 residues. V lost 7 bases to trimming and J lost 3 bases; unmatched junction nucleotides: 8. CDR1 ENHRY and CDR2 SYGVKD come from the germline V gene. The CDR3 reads CAINGGQGGYEQYF. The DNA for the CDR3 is TGTGCCATCAACGGAGGACAGGGAGGCTACGAGCAGTACTTC.

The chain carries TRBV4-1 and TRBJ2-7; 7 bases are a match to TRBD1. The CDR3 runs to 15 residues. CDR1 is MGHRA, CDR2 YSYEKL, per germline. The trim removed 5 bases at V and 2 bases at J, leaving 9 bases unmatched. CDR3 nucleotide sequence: TGCGCCAGCAGCTTCAGGGACAGCGAAGCCTACGAGCAGTACTTC. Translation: CASSFRDSEAYEQYF.

CDR3 nucleotide sequence: TGTGCCAGCAGTTACTCAAGCAGGGGGCCTGAAAACACCATATATTTT. It yields the protein CASSYSSRGPENTIYF. The V gene is TRBV6-5, the J gene TRBJ1-3; 8 bases match TRBD1. CDR1 MNHEY and CDR2 SVGAGI come from the germline V gene. Trimming removed 0 bases from V and 6 bases from J; junction bases left unmatched: 7. The CDR3 sequence is 16 residues long.